This TCR beta chain was observed in a study of control samples from healthy donors and cancer patients. The CDR3 totals 15 residues. Trimming at V came to 4 bases and at J to 0 bases, leaving 6 bases not matched to a gene. Germline V CDR1 and CDR2: SQVTM, ANQGSEA. Assay used: immunoSEQ multiplex PCR; TCRdb lists only in-frame clones, some missing. The sample yields some 190,000 clones, around 93% seen once. This receptor was identified in a man aged 25-45 years in good health. Sequencing was done on a sample of blood. The chain uses TRBV29-1 and TRBJ2-1; 7 bases match TRBD1. In DNA, the CDR3 is TGCAGCGTTGCCACACAGGGGAACTCCTACAATGAGCAGTTCTTC. Its translation is CSVATQGNSYNEQFF.